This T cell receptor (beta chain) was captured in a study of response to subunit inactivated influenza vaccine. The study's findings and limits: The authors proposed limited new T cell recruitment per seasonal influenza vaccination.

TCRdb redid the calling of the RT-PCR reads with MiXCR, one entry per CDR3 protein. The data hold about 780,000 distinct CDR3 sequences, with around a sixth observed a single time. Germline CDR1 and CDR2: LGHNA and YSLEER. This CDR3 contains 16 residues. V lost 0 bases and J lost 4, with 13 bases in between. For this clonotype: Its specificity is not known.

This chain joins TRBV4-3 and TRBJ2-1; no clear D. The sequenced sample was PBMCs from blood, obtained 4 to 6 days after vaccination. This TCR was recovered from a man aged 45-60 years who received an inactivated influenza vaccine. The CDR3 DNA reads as TGCGCCAGCAGCCAAGATCGTATGGTCTTATACAATGAGCAGTTCTTC. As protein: CASSQDRMVLYNEQFF.